The 3 T cell receptor beta chains reported below all come from one sample, sequenced in a study of blood T cell repertoires in COVID-19. Some clones are missing from TCRdb's copy, which holds only in-frame ones; the method was immunoSEQ multiplex PCR. This table holds 90,000 to 130,000 clones, 80% to 90% found once. Sequenced input: peripheral blood. The source is a man aged 35 to 55 with acute or convalescent COVID-19.

This rearrangement joins TRBV7-8 to TRBJ1-6; 7 nucleotides agree with TRBD1. The CDR3 runs 17 residues. Trimming cost V 5 bases and J 0 bases; bases outside gene matches: 7. Germline V gene lookup returns CDR1 SGHVS and CDR2 FQNEAQ. In DNA, the CDR3 is TGTGCCAGCAGCCTTAACAGGGGTAGCTCCTATAATTCACCCCTCCACTTT. This gives the protein CASSLNRGSSYNSPLHF.

This sequence joins TRBV7-3 and TRBJ2-1; perhaps TRBD2 as D (5 bases). The CDR3 is 16 residues long. Germline V gene sequence: CDR1 SGHTA, CDR2 FQGTGA. Trimming took off 2 bases at V and 2 bases at J, with 13 bases between the two ends. CDR3 amino acids: CASSLDRGRPYNEQFF. The DNA of the CDR3 is TGTGCCAGCAGCTTAGACCGAGGGAGACCCTACAATGAGCAGTTCTTC.

The table lists this clone with a count of one. The V gene is TRBV30, the J gene TRBJ1-3; no firm D call. Germline V gene data show CDR1 as GTSNPN and CDR2 as SVGIG (reference sequence). The V end lost 4 bases, the J end lost 0 bases, and 13 bases lay between the germline ends. CDR3 length: 15 amino acids. The chain's CDR3 is CAWNLEHFSGNTIYF. The CDR3, as DNA: TGTGCCTGGAATCTTGAGCATTTCTCTGGAAACACCATATATTTT.